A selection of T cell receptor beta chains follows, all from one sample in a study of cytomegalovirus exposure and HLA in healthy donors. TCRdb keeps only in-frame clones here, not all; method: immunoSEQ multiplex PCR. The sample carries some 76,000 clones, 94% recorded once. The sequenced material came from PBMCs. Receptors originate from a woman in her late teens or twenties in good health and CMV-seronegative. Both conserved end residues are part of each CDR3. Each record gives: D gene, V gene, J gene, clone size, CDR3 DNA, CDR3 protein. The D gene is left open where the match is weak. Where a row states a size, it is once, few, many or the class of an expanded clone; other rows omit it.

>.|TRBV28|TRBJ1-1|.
TGTGCCAGCAGTTCGTCGTGGCGGCCTGAAGGAGCTGAAGCTTTCTTT
CASSSSWRPEGAEAFF
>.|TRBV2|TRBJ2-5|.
TGTGCCAGCAGCCGCCTTACTAGAGGGGAGACCCAGTACTTC
CASSRLTRGETQYF
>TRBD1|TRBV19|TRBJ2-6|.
TGTGCCAGTAGTAATCAACAGGGGACTGGGGCCAACGTCCTGACTTTC
CASSNQQGTGANVLTF
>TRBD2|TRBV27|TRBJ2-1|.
TGTGCCAGCACCCCCTTTAGCGGGGATGAGCAGTTCTTC
CASTPFSGDEQFF
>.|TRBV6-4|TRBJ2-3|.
TGTGCCAGCAGCCCGGACTGGACCACAGATACGCAGTATTTT
CASSPDWTTDTQYF
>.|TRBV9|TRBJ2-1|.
TGTGCCAGCAGCGTAGTGTCGGGGGGCGAGCAGTTCTTC
CASSVVSGGEQFF
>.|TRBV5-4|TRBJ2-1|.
TGTGCCAGCAGCTACCCGGGGGTAGGAGCCAATGAGCAGTTCTTC
CASSYPGVGANEQFF
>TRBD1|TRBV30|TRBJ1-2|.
TGTGCCTGGAGTGTCAGACAGGGTCTTCACTATGGCTACACCTTC
CAWSVRQGLHYGYTF
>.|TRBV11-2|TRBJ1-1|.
TGTGCCAGCAGCTTAGTGTCGACAGGATCCACTGAAGCTTTCTTT
CASSLVSTGSTEAFF
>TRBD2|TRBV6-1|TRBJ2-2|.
TGTGCCAGCAGGACTAGCTTGTCCGGGGAGCTGTTTTTT
CASRTSLSGELFF
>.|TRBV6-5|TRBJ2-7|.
TGTGCCAGCAGAGATTCACATGCCCTCTACGAGCAGTACTTC
CASRDSHALYEQYF
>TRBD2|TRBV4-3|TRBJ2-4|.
TGCGCCAGCAGCCAAGATTACGGCGGGGGGGTCTTAGAAAACATTCAGTACTTC
CASSQDYGGGVLENIQYF
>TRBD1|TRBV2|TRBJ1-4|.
TGTGCCAGCACTAGGGACAGGGAGGAAAAACTGTTTTTT
CASTRDREEKLFF
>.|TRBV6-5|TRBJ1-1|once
TGTGCCAGCAGCAGAAACAGGGCTGAAGCTTTCTTT
CASSRNRAEAFF
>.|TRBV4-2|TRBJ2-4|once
TGTGCCAGCAGCCAAGATTCTCCACAGGGATCCCTAGCCAAAAACATTCAGTACTTC
CASSQDSPQGSLAKNIQYF
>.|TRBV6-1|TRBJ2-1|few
TGTGCCAGCAGGGAACGGGAGATGAATGAGCAGTTCTTC
CASREREMNEQFF
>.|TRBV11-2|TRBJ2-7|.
TGTGCCAGCAGCCCACCTACCCGCTCCTACGAGCAGTACTTC
CASSPPTRSYEQYF
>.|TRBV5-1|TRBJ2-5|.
TGCGCCAGCAGCTTGGGTGCGGCACCCCTGAGACAAGAGACCCAGTACTTC
CASSLGAAPLRQETQYF
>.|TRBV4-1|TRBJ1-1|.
TGCGCCAGCAGGGGAGGTGACACTGAAGCTTTCTTT
CASRGGDTEAFF
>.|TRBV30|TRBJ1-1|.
TGTGCCTGGAGTGTAGAAGCTGGGAACACTGAAGCTTTCTTT
CAWSVEAGNTEAFF
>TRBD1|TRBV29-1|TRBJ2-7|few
TGCAGCGTTTTCCCCATCCCCGGGACAGGGATCTACGAGCAGTACTTC
CSVFPIPGTGIYEQYF
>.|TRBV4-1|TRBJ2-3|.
TGCGCCAGCAGCCAAGGTTTATGGGACACCAGCACAGATACGCAGTATTTT
CASSQGLWDTSTDTQYF
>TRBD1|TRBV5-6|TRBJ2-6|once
TGTGCCAGCAGCTTGGTGGGGACAGGAGAGCTCTACGTCCTGACTTTC
CASSLVGTGELYVLTF
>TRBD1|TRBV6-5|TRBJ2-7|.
TGTGCCAGCAAGGGGCAGGGGGCCCACGAGCAGTACTTC
CASKGQGAHEQYF
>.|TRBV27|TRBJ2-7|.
TGTGCCAGCAGTTTATCCCTCGGACTCGAGCTCTACGAGCAGTACTTC
CASSLSLGLELYEQYF
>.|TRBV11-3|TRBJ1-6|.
TGTGCCAGCAGCACGCACAGGGAGATGGATTCACCCCTCCACTTT
CASSTHREMDSPLHF
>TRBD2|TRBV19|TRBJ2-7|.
TGTGCCAGTACCTCGCCTAGCGGTTACGAGCAGTACTTC
CASTSPSGYEQYF
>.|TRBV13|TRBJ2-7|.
TGTGCCAGCAGCTTTTCGCAGGGCGCCTACGAGCAGTACTTC
CASSFSQGAYEQYF
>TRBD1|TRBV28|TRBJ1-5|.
TGTGCCAGCAGATCCGGGACAGGTAGCAATCAGCCCCAGCATTTT
CASRSGTGSNQPQHF
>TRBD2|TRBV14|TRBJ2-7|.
TGTGCCAGCAGCCAAGTCCGGACTAGAATATACGAGCAGTACTTC
CASSQVRTRIYEQYF
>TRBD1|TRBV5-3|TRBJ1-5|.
TGTGCCAGAACCAACCCCCCCAGGGGGAGAAATAGCAATCAGCCCCAGCATTTT
CARTNPPRGRNSNQPQHF
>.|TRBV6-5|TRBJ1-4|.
TGTGCCAGCAGCCAGGGTGAAAAACTGTTTTTT
CASSQGEKLFF
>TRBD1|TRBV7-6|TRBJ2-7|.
TGTGCCAGCAGCTCTGCCGACAGGGATGAGGAGCAGTACTTC
CASSSADRDEEQYF
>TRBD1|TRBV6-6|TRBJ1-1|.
TGTGCCAGCAGTTACGGGACAGGGGGACAGGAGAAAGCTTTCTTT
CASSYGTGGQEKAFF
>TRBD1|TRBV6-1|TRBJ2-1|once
TGTGCCAGCAAGGCAGCGGAGACAGGGGACCATGAGCAGTTCTTC
CASKAAETGDHEQFF
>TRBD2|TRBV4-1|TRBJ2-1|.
TGCGCCAGCAGCCAACCCAGAGGACTAGCGGGAGGGGGGGATGAGCAGTTCTTC
CASSQPRGLAGGGDEQFF
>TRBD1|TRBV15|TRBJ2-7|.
TGTGCCACCAGCAGGGACAGGGGGGTGAACTACGAGCAGTACTTC
CATSRDRGVNYEQYF
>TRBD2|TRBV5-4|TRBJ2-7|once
TGTGCCAGCAGCCCAGCGGGGGGGCGATACGAGCAGTACTTC
CASSPAGGRYEQYF
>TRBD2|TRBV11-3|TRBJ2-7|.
TGTGCCAGCAGCCCACGACTAGCGGGAGGGCCGGGGGAGCAGTACTTC
CASSPRLAGGPGEQYF
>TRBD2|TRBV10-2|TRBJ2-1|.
TGCGCCAGCACTTCTAGCGGGCCGGACAATGAGCAGTTCTTC
CASTSSGPDNEQFF
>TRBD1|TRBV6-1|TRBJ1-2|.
TGTGCCAGCGACCCCAGGGGGGCCAACTATGGCTACACCTTC
CASDPRGANYGYTF
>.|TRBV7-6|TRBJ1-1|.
TGTGCCAGCAGCTTAGGGGCAGCGAACACTGAAGCTTTCTTT
CASSLGAANTEAFF
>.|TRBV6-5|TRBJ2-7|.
TGTGCCAGCAGCCCTACAGGGCCTACCTACGAGCAGTACTTC
CASSPTGPTYEQYF
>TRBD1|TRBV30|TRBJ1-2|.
TGTGCCTCCTCGGGGACAGGGGGGACCATTCGTTATGGCTACACCTTC
CASSGTGGTIRYGYTF
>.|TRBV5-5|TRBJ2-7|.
TGTGCCAGCAGCTTGTGGATAGCGGAGATGGAGCAGTACTTC
CASSLWIAEMEQYF
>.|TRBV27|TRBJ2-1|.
TGTGCCACCAAAAAACGACAGGAAACATACAATGAGCAGTTCTTC
CATKKRQETYNEQFF
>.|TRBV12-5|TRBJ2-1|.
TGTGCTAGTGGTTTAGGAGGGAGCTCCTACAATGAGCAGTTCTTC
CASGLGGSSYNEQFF
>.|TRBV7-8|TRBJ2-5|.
TGTGCCAGCAGCTCGCTGACTGGAGCGGTGGAAGAGGGGACCCAGTACTTC
CASSSLTGAVEEGTQYF
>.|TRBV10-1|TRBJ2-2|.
TGCGCCAGCAGTGCCGGGGTATCCACCGGGGAGCTGTTTTTT
CASSAGVSTGELFF
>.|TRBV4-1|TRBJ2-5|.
TGCGCCAGCAGCCCTCTGGTGGGAGTTCTTTCCCTCAACCAAGAGACCCAGTACTTC
CASSPLVGVLSLNQETQYF
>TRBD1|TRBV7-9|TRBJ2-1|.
TGTGCCAGCAGCTTAGTAGACAGGGATTCAAATGAGCAGTTCTTC
CASSLVDRDSNEQFF
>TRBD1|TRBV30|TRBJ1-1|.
TGTGCCTGGAGTGACAGGGGGGGCACTGAAGCTTTCTTT
CAWSDRGGTEAFF
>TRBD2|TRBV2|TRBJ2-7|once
TGTGCCAGCACCCCCCGACTAGCGGGAGGGCCCGACGAGCAGTACTTC
CASTPRLAGGPDEQYF
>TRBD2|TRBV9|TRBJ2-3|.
TGTGCCAGCAGCGTAGGGTGGACTAGTTCAGATACGCAGTATTTT
CASSVGWTSSDTQYF
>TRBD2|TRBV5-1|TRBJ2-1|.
TGCGCCAGCAGCTTGGGGCTAGCGGGGAACGAAGACAATGAGCAGTTCTTC
CASSLGLAGNEDNEQFF
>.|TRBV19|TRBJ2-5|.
TGTGCCAGTAGTATAGGACTCCCCAAGACCCAGTACTTC
CASSIGLPKTQYF
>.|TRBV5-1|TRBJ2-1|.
TGCGCCAGCAGGTCAGGTAACTCCTACAATGAGCAGTTCTTC
CASRSGNSYNEQFF
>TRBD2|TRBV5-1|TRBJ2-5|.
TGCGCCAGCAGCTTGCAAAGGCGACTAGCGGGGGGTTTACCACAAGAGACCCAGTACTTC
CASSLQRRLAGGLPQETQYF
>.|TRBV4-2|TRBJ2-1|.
TGTGCCAGCAGCTTGGAGGGGTACAATGAGCAGTTCTTC
CASSLEGYNEQFF
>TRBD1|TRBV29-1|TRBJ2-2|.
TGCAGCGTTGGACAGGGATCGAACACCGGGGAGCTGTTTTTT
CSVGQGSNTGELFF